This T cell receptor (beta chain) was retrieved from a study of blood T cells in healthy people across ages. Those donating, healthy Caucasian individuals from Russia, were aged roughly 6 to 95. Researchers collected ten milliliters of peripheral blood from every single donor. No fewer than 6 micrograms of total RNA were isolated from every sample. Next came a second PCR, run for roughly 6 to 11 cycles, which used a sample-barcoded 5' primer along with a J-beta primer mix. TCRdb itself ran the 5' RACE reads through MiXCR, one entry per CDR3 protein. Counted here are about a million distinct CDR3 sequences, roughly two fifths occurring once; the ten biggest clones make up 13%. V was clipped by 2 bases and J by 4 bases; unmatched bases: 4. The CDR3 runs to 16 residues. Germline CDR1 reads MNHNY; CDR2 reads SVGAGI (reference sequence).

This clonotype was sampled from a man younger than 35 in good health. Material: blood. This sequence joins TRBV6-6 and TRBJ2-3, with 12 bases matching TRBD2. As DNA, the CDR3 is TGTGCCAGCAGTTACCACCCTAGCGGGGGGGCAGATACGCAGTATTTT. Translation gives CASSYHPSGGADTQYF.